Below, one T cell receptor (beta chain) is given with its context. Its matching antigen is unknown. CDR1 is LNHDA, CDR2 SQIVND, per germline (reference sequence). The ends lost 7 bases at V and 6 bases at J; junction bases unmatched: 6. This CDR3 is 14 amino acids long. These data are taken from a study of a mutant IDH1 vaccine in newly diagnosed glioma. Study background: Beginning 4-6 weeks after radiotherapy alone, or with temozolomide cycles, vaccination took place. It was radiotherapy, temozolomide, or both that patients received previously, with most receiving both. Study-level results: There seemed to be no relation between pseudoprogression and changes in top peripheral T cell clonotypes.

Time point meaning: week 5, during vaccination. Doses comprised 300 ug of mutant IDH1 20-mer peptide each, plus topical imiquimod. The repertoire was sequenced with immunoSEQ multiplex PCR; TCRdb's copy has only in-frame clones and lacks some. Of 45,000 to 60,000 clones listed, roughly 78% are singletons. This clonotype originated in a man aged 45-65 years with glioma. The genes are TRBV19 and TRBJ2-2; 9 bases fit TRBD1. The input for sequencing was PBMCs, taken from a glioma patient whose treatment included an IDH1 peptide vaccine. CDR3 residues: CASKTRQGAGELFF. In nucleotides, the CDR3 is TGTGCCAGTAAGACACGACAGGGGGCCGGGGAGCTGTTTTTT.